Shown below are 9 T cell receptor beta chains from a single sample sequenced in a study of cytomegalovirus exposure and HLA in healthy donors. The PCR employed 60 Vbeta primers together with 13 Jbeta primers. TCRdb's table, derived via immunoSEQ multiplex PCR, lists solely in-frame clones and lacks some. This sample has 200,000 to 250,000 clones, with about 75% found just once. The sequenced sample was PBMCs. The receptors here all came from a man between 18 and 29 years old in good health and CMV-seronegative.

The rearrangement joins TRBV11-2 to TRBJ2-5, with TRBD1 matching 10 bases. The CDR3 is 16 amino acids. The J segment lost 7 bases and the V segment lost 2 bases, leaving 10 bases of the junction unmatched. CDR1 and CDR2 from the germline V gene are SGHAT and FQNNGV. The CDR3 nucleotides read TGTGCCAGCAGCTTATTGGTGGGACAGGGGTATACGACCCAGTACTTC. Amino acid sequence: CASSLLVGQGYTTQYF.

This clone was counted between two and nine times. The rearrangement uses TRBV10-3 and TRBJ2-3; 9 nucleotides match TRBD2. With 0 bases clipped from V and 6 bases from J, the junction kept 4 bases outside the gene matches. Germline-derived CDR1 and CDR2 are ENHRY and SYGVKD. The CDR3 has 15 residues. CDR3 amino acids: CAISESVAGVDTQYF. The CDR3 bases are TGTGCCATCAGTGAGTCAGTAGCGGGAGTGGATACGCAGTATTTT.

CDR3 protein: CASSVATDGSGPMTQYF. The CDR3 bases are TGTGCCAGCAGCGTAGCTACCGACGGCAGCGGCCCTATGACGCAGTATTTT. The rearrangement uses TRBV9 and TRBJ2-3, with D possibly matching TRBD2 (5 bases). This CDR3 is built from 17 residues. The germline V gene encodes CDR1 SGDLS and CDR2 YYNGEE. The ends were cut back, 0 bases at V and 9 bases at J, with 23 bases in the middle.

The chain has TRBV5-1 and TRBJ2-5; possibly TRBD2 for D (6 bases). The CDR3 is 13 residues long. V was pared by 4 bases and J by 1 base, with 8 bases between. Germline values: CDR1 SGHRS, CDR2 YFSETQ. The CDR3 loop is CASSRGSQETQYF. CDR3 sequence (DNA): TGCGCCAGCAGCCGGGGGTCCCAAGAGACCCAGTACTTC.

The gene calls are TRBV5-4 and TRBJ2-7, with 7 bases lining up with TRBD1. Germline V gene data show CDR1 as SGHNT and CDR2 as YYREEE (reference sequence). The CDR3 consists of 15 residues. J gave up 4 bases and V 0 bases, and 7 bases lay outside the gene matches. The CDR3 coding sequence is TGTGCCAGCAGCTTGGTGTTCGAGACAGGGTACGAGCAGTACTTC. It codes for CASSLVFETGYEQYF. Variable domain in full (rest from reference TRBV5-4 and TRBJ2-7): ETGVTQSPTHLIKTRGQQVTLRCSSQSGHNTVSWYQQALGQGPQFIFQYYREEENGRGNFPPRFSGLQFPNYSSELNVNALELDDSALYLCASSLVFETGYEQYFGPGTRLTVT.

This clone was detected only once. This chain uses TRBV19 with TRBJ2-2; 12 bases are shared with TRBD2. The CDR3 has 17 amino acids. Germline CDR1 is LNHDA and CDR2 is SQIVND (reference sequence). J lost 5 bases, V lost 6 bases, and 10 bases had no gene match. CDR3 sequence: CASSRRGLAGGTGELFF. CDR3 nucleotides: TGTGCCAGTAGCCGCCGCGGGCTAGCGGGAGGGACCGGGGAGCTGTTTTTT.

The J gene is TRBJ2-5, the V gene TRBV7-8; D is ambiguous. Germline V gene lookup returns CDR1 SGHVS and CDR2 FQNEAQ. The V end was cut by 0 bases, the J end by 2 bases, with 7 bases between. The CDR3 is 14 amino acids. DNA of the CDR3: TGTGCCAGCAGCTTAGCGGTCGGGCAAGAGACCCAGTACTTC. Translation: CASSLAVGQETQYF.

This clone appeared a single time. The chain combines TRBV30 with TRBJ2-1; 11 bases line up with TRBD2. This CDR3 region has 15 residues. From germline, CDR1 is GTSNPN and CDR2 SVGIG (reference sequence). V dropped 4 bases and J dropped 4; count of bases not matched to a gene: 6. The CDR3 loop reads CAWTPGLAVYNEQFF. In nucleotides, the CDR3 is TGTGCCTGGACCCCGGGACTAGCGGTTTACAATGAGCAGTTCTTC.

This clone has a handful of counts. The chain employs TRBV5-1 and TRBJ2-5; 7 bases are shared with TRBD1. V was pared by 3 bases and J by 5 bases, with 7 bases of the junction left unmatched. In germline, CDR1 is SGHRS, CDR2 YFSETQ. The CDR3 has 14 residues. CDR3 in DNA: TGCGCCAGCAGCTCCGGAACAGGGGAGGAGACCCAGTACTTC. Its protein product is CASSSGTGEETQYF.